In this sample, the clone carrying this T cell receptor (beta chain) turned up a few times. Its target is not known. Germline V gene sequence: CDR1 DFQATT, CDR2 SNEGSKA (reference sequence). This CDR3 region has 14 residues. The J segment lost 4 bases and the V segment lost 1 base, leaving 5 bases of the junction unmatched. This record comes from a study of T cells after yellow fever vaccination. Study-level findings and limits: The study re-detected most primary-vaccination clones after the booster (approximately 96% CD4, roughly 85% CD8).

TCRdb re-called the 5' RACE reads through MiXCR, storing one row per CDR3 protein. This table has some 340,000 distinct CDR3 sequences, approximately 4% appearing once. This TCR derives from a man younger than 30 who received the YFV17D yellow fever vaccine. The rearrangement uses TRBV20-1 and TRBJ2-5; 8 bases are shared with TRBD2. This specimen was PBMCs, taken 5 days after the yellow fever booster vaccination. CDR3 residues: CSARVRGVVETQYF. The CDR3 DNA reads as TGCAGTGCTAGAGTGCGGGGGGTCGTAGAGACCCAGTACTTC.